These T cell receptor beta chains were read from a single sample in a study of T-cell reconstitution after alpha-beta-depleted transplantation in children. One entry per CDR3 protein, called by TCRdb with MiXCR from the PCR reads. The profile covers around 960,000 distinct CDR3 sequences, with roughly 29% appearing a single time and 28% taken by the ten largest. The specimen was PBMCs, mostly from graft donor cells, collected 360 days after TCRalphabeta/CD19-depleted stem cell transplant. Receptor source: a boy under three years old who had a stem cell transplant for SCID, so the T cells may come from the graft donor. Each CDR3 is given with its conserved first and last residue. The D gene is left open where the match is weak. Clone size is shown for a subset of rows, as once, few, many or a class of expanded clone.

V gene	D gene	J gene	clone size	CDR3 length	CDR3 protein	CDR3 DNA
TRBV20-1	TRBD2	TRBJ2-5	few	12	CSASWASGAQYF	TGCAGTGCTTCCTGGGCTAGCGGGGCCCAGTACTTC
TRBV3-1	-	TRBJ2-7	few	15	CASSLFPGPTYEQYF	TGTGCCAGCAGCCTATTCCCGGGCCCTACCTACGAGCAGTACTTC
TRBV5-1	-	TRBJ1-4	-	15	CASSYGGATNEKLFF	TGCGCCAGCAGCTACGGCGGGGCAACTAATGAAAAACTGTTTTTT
TRBV7-4	-	TRBJ2-5	-	14	CASSLEWGEETQYF	TGTGCCAGCAGCTTAGAATGGGGGGAAGAGACCCAGTACTTC
TRBV6-5	TRBD2	TRBJ2-3	-	16	CASSYSGGAIRHTQYF	TGTGCCAGCAGTTACTCCGGGGGGGCGATCCGACATACGCAGTATTTT
TRBV7-2	TRBD1	TRBJ2-3	few	15	CASSSGQVGTDTQYF	TGTGCCAGCAGCTCTGGACAGGTTGGAACAGATACGCAGTATTTT
TRBV5-5	-	TRBJ2-4	few	13	CASTIGLANIQYF	TGTGCCAGCACCATAGGGCTAGCGAACATTCAGTACTTC
TRBV2	TRBD1	TRBJ2-3	-	17	CASSPNRGQAKTDTQYF	TGTGCCAGCAGTCCTAACAGGGGCCAAGCCAAGACGGATACGCAGTATTTT
TRBV20-1	TRBD1	TRBJ2-7	-	17	CSAIGGRGQGNPYEQYF	TGCAGTGCTATCGGTGGTCGGGGACAGGGGAACCCCTACGAGCAGTACTTC
TRBV9	TRBD2	TRBJ2-1	-	17	CASSVGLAGGAYNEQFF	TGTGCCAGCAGCGTAGGCCTAGCGGGGGGGGCCTACAATGAGCAGTTCTTC